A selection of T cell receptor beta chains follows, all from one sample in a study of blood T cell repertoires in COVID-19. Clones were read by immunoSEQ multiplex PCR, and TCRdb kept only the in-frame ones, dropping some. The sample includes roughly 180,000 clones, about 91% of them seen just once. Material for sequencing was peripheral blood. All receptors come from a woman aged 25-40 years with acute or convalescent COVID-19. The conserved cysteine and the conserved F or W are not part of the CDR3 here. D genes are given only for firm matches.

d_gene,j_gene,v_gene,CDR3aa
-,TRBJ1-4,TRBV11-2,ASSSTIDGEKLF
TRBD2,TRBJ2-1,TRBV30,AWSGVAGAVGNEQF
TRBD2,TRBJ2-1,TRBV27,ASSLSGLAGGADEQF
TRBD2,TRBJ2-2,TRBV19,AGTSGNTGELF
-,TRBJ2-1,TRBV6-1,ASSEHGGRNEQF
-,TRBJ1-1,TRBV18,ASSPDWNTEAF
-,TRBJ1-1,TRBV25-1,ASSPTTGWNTEAF
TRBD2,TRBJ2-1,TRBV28,ASSFSLAGNNEQF
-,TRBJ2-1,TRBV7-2,ASRKDRGAYNEQF
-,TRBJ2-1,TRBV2,ASRGLINEQF
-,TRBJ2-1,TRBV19,ASSIGTNNEQF